The present entry profiles one TCR beta chain with its context. The data are from a study of blood T cell repertoires in COVID-19. CDR1 and CDR2 (germline): MNHEY, SVGAGI. CDR3 size: 12 residues. Trimming took off 6 bases at V and 2 bases at J, with 8 bases between the two ends. The repertoire was sequenced with immunoSEQ multiplex PCR; TCRdb's copy has only in-frame clones and lacks some. The sample contains around 190,000 clones, 84% of which appear only once. The sequence came from a human donor in a cohort sampled during active COVID-19. The chain is built from TRBV6-5 and TRBJ2-7; D is unresolved. Source material: peripheral blood. CDR3 coding DNA: TGTGCCAGCAGAACTCCGACCTACGAGCAGTACTTC. Translating it yields CASRTPTYEQYF.